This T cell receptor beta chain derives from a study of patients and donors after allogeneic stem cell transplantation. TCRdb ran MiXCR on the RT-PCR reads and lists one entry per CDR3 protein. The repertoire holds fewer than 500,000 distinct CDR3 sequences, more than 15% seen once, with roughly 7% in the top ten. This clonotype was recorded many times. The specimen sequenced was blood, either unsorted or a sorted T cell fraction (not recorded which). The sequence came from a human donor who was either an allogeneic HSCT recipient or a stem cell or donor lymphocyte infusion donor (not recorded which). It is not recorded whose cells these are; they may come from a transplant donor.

The CDR3 is CASSLLAGIYEQYF. In nucleotides, the CDR3 is TGTGCCAGCAGTTTACTAGCGGGCATCTACGAGCAGTACTTC. The chain is built from TRBV12-3 or TRBV12-4 and TRBJ2-7; 8 nucleotides line up with TRBD2. J gave up 3 bases and V 2 bases, and 3 bases lay outside the gene matches. This CDR3 spans 14 amino acids.